This T cell receptor (beta chain) appears in the sequencing data of a study of blood T cell repertoires in COVID-19. At the level of the study: COVID-19 samples from acute and convalescent phases originated in the United States, Italy and Spain.

This clone was seen a handful of times. Per the authors' pipeline: It was from reference gene primer amplification that nucleated cell counts were estimated. Profiling relied on immunoSEQ multiplex PCR, and the TCRdb table lists in-frame clones only, not all of them. Clone size and V and J calls were adopted from that table, with D and trimming inferred from the DNA. This sample has hundreds of thousands of clones, with over 80% found just once. The receptor was derived from a woman younger than 45 with COVID-19, enrolled during active disease. The sample comprised peripheral blood.

The DNA for the CDR3 is TGTGCCAGCAGCTTGGGACGTCCGGGGGGCACTGAAGCTTTCTTT. It translates to CASSLGRPGGTEAFF. The rearrangement joins TRBV5-4 to TRBJ1-1; tentative D call: TRBD1 (5 bases). The CDR3 extends over 15 amino acids. Per germline, CDR1 SGHNT and CDR2 YYREEE (reference sequence). The V end lost 0 bases, the J end lost 4 bases, and 13 bases lay between the germline ends.